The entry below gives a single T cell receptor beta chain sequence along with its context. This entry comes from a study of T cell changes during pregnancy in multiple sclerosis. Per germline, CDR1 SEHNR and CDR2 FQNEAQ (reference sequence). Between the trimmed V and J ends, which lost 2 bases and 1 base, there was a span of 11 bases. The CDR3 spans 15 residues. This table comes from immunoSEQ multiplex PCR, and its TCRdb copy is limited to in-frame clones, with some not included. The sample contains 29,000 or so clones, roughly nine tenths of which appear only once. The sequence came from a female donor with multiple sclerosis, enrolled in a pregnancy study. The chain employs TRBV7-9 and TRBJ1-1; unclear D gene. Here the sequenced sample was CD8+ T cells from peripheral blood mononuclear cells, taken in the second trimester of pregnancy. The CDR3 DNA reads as TGTGCCAGCAGCTTAACTTCAGGAGGGAACACTGAAGCTTTCTTT. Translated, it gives CASSLTSGGNTEAFF.